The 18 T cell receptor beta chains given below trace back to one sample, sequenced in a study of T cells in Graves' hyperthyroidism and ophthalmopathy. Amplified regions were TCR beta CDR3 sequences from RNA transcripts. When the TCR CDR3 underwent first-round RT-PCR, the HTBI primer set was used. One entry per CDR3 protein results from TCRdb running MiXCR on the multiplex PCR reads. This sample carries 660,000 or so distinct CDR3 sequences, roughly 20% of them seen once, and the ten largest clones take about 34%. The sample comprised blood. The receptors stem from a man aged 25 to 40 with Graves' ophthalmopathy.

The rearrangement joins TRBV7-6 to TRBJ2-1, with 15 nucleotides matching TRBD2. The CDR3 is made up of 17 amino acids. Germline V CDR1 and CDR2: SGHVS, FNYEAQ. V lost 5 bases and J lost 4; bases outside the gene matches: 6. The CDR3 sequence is CASSPRTSGRDYNEQFF. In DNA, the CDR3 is TGTGCCAGCAGCCCCCGGACTAGCGGGAGGGATTACAATGAGCAGTTCTTC.

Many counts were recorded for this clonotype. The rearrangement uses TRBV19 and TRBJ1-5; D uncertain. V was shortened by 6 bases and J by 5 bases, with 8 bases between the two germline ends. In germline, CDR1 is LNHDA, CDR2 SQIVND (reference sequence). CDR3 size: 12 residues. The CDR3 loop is CASSFRDQPQHF. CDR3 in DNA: TGTGCCAGTAGCTTCCGGGATCAGCCCCAGCATTTT.

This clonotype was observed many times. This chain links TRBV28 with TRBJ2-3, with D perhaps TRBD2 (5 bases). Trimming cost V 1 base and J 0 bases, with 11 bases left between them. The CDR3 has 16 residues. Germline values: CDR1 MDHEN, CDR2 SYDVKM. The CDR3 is CASSLSGMGSTDTQYF. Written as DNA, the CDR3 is TGTGCCAGCAGTTTATCGGGGATGGGTAGCACAGATACGCAGTATTTT.

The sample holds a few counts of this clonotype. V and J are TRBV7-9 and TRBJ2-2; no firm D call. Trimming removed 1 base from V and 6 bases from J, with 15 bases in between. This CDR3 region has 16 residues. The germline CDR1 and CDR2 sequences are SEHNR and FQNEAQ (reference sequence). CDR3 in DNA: TGTGCCAGCAGCTTAGGTCGCCGGTCTGGCCCCGGGGAGCTGTTTTTT. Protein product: CASSLGRRSGPGELFF.

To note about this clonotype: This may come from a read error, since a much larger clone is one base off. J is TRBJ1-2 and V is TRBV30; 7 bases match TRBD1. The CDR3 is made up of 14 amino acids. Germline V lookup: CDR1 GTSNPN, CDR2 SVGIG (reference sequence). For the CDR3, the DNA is TGTGTCTGGAGTCGGCTGGGGACAGAGTATGGCTACACCTTC. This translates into CVWSRLGTEYGYTF.

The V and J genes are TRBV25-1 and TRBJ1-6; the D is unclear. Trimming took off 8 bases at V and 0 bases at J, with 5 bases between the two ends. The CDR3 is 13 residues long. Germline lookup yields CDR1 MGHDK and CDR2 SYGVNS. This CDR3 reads CASGSSYNSPLHF. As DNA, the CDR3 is TGTGCCAGCGGGAGCTCCTATAATTCACCCCTCCACTTT.

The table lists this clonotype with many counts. In DNA, the CDR3 is TGTGCCAGCAGCCCCGCAGGGAGGGGTATGAACACTGAAGCTTTCTTT. As protein: CASSPAGRGMNTEAFF. The chain carries TRBV11-2 and TRBJ1-1; tentatively, D is TRBD1 (5 bases). Trimming left V 5 bases short and J 0 bases short, with 16 bases between. CDR1 and CDR2 (germline): SGHAT, FQNNGV. CDR3 length: 16 residues.

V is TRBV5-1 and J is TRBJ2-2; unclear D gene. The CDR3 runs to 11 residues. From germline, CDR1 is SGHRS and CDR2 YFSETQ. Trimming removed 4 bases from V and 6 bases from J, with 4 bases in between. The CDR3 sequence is CASSISGELFF. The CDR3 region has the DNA TGCGCCAGCAGCATATCCGGGGAGCTGTTTTTT.

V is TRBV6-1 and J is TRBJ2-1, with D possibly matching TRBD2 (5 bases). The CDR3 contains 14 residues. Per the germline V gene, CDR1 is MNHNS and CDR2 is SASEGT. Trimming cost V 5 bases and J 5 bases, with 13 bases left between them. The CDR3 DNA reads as TGTGCCAGCAGTTACAGCGGTTTCAACAATGAGCAGTTCTTC. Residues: CASSYSGFNNEQFF.

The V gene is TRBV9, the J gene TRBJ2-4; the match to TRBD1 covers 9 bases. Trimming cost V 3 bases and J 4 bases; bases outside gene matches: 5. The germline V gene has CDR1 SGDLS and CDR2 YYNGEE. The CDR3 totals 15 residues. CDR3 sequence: CASSAVGQGKNIQYF. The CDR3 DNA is TGTGCCAGCAGCGCGGTCGGACAGGGGAAAAACATTCAGTACTTC.

CDR3 in DNA: TGTGCCAGCAGTGGATGGGACAGGGTTAACTACGAGCAGTACTTC. Amino acid sequence: CASSGWDRVNYEQYF. The V and J genes are TRBV6-1 and TRBJ2-7; TRBD1 matches 9 bases. The germline V gene encodes CDR1 MNHNS and CDR2 SASEGT. After removal of 4 bases from V and 3 bases from J, the junction contained 7 bases not matched to a gene. This CDR3 is built from 15 residues.

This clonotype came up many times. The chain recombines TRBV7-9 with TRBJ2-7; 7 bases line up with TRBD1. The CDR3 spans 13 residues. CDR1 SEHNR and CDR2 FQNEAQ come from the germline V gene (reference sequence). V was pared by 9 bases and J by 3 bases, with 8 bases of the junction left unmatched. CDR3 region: CASESGQYYEQYF. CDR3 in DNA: TGTGCCAGTGAGTCGGGACAGTACTACGAGCAGTACTTC. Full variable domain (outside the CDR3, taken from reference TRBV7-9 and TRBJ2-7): DTGVSQNPRHKITKRGQNVTFRCDPISEHNRLYWYRQTLGQGPEFLTYFQNEAQLEKSRLLSDRFSAERPKGSFSTLEIQRTEQGDSAMYLCASESGQYYEQYFGPGTRLTVT.

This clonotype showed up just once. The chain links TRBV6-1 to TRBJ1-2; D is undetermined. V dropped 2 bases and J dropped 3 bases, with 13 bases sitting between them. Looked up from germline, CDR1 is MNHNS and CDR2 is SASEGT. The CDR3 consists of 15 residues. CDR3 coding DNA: TGTGCCAGCAGTGAAAATGAAGGGTGGGACTATGGCTACACCTTC. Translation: CASSENEGWDYGYTF.

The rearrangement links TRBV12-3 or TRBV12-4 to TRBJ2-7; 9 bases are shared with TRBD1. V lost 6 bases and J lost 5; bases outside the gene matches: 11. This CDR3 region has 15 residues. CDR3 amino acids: CASSTTGTGRNEQYF. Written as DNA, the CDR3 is TGTGCCAGCAGCACTACCGGGACAGGGAGGAACGAGCAGTACTTC.

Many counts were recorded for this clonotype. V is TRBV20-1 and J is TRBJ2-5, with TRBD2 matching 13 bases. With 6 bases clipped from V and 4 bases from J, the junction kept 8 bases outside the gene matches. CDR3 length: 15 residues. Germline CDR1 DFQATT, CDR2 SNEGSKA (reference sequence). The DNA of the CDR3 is TGCAGTGCCACTGGACTAGCGGGAGTCAGAGAGACCCAGTACTTC. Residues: CSATGLAGVRETQYF.

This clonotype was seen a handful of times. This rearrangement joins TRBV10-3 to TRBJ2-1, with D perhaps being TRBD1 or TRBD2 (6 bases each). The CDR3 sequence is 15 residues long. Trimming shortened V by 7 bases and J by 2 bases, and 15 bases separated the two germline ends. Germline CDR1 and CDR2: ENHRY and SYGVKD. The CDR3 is CAIKEGGSPYNEQFF. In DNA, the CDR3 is TGTGCCATCAAAGAGGGGGGTAGCCCCTACAATGAGCAGTTCTTC.

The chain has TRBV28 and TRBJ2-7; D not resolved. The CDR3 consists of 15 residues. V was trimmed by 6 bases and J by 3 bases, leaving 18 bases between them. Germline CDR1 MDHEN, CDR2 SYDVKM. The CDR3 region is CASSGTINWSYEQYF. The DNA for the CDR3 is TGTGCCAGCAGCGGAACTATAAATTGGAGCTACGAGCAGTACTTC.

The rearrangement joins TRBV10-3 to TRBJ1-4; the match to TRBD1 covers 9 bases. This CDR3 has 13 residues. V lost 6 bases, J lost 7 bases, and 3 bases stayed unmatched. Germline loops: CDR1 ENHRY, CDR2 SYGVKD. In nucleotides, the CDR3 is TGTGCCATCAGAGAGACAGGGGGTGAAAAACTGTTTTTT. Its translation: CAIRETGGEKLFF.